This entry is about one TCR beta chain. These data belong to a study of T cell clones after liver transplantation. Looking at the study overall: Graft-donor-reactive sequences were compared with third-party-reactive TCRbeta sequences from pre-transplant mixed lymphocyte reactions.

Some clones are missing from TCRdb's copy, which holds only in-frame ones; the method was immunoSEQ multiplex PCR. The sample includes roughly 70,000 clones, over 70% of them seen just once. Trimming removed 3 bases from V and 4 bases from J; junction bases left unmatched: 5. CDR1 and CDR2 (germline): SGHNT, YENEEA. The CDR3 spans 14 residues. The TCR was taken from a human donor who received a liver transplant. This rearrangement joins TRBV11-3 to TRBJ1-1, with 7 bases lining up with TRBD1. The sample was CD4+ T cells from blood, taken before liver transplant. In nucleotides, the CDR3 is TGTGCCAGCAGCTTGACAGGGCTGAGCACTGAAGCTTTCTTT. Encoded protein: CASSLTGLSTEAFF.